This section outlines one TCR beta chain sequence together with its context. This clonotype occurred many times. The antigen this receptor binds is unknown. Base qualities are missing; no much larger clone stands one base away. This entry is derived from a study of spatial heterogeneity in lung cancer (dated by TCRdb to 2018 to 2020). With respect to the entire study: The donors were fewer than 90 patients from the lung TRACERx cohort who had early-stage, untreated non-small cell lung cancer. More beta-chain than alpha-chain transcripts were consistently detected, likely reflecting higher beta-chain transcript abundance. The study quantitatively compared TCR alpha and beta repertoires across multiple tumor regions, matched nontumor lung and blood in non-small cell lung cancer. At surgery, both alpha and beta chains were TCR-sequenced in 200 to 250 tumor regions, about 64 matched nontumor lung samples and just over 55 PBMC samples. Nonsynonymous mutation counts, determined by whole-exome sequencing of tumor tissue, were related to TCR repertoire features. Follow-up PBMC samples were sequenced whenever available, and the median time to follow-up was roughly two years after resection. In the raw uncorrected reads, each unique combination of TCR and UMI appeared on average more than ten times.

The receptor library was made with 5' RACE. Sequencing used a NextSeq 500. The TCR library protocol attached a unique molecular identifier to each TCR cDNA molecule to allow correction of PCR and sequencing errors. The original pipeline was this. TCR identification, UMI-based error correction and CDR3 extraction were all carried out with Decombinator tools. Expanded TCRs were defined as those above a frequency of 2 per 1,000, corresponding to the top 1% of the tumor frequency distribution. Rényi diversity was computed with the R vegan package after subsampling each repertoire 100 times to 5,000 TCRs. CDR3 similarity networks were built from amino acid triplet string-kernel similarity, with CDR3s being connected when pairwise similarity was above 0.82. TCRdb reprocessing: public reads trimmed at Q25 with fastp, clones called with MiXCR, in-frame beta chains kept. Entries that share a CDR3 protein sequence are merged under the most common genes and DNA. What appears here as the V and J calls and clone size reflects TCRdb's work, not the paper's. The sample includes over 95,000 distinct CDR3 sequences, with 10% to 12% observed a single time. About 24% of the sample is held by the ten biggest clonotypes.

The sample's time point label is to be understood as: blood at routine non-recurrence follow-up after resection. TCR sequencing used whole RNA extracted from tumor and nontumor lung tissue, or from cryopreserved PBMC samples, without cell sorting. Only patients for whom sufficient RNA was available from at least two tumor regions were selected for TCR sequencing. The germline V gene specifies SGHRS as CDR1 and YFSETQ as CDR2. V drops 5 bases and J drops 5 bases, leaving 16 bases in between. The CDR3 holds 14 amino acids from the cysteine to the phenylalanine. Kept here is only the CDR3 DNA, which spans 42 bases and is read in frame from base 1. The full study reports these points: Ubiquitous expanded tumor TCRs were detected in blood more often at tumor resection than at routine follow-up. Comparisons of baseline and follow-up blood repertoires included only 11 to 15 patients. Additional single-cell paired TCR alpha and beta sequencing was considered necessary to confirm, at a functional level, the hypothesis that regional TCRs recognize regional mutations.

Sequencing used PBMCs, obtained at follow-up. The rearranged chain carries TRBV5-1 and TRBJ1-1, with a tentative D gene TRBD1 over 5 matching bases. The sequence was collected from a female donor with early-stage non-small cell lung cancer. The DNA sequence is TGCGCCAGCAGTAAGGGGTCCCTGAGGACTGAAGCTTTCTTT. Translated, this is CASSKGSLRTEAFF.